The entry that follows covers one T cell receptor beta chain sequence. Assay used: immunoSEQ multiplex PCR; TCRdb lists only in-frame clones, some missing. The table has about 90,000 clones, approximately 86% seen once. The entry originates in a study of blood T cell repertoires in COVID-19. The V end lost 4 bases, the J end lost 2 bases, and 16 bases lay between the germline ends. This CDR3 contains 16 residues. CDR1 is MNHNS, CDR2 SASEGT, per germline. This TCR came from a man at least 80 years old with active or convalescent COVID-19. This chain links TRBV6-1 with TRBJ2-3; tentative D call: TRBD2 (5 bases). The specimen was peripheral blood. The CDR3 sequence is CASSAGLAEITDTQYF. The CDR3 coding sequence is TGTGCCAGCAGTGCAGGTCTAGCAGAAATCACAGATACGCAGTATTTT.